This T cell receptor (beta chain) originates from a study of T cells after yellow fever vaccination. Findings of the study overall: Reappearance after the booster was seen for most primary-vaccination clones, at 96% CD4 and 75% to 90% CD8.

A note on this clonotype: The antigen is undetermined.

UMIs were added to TCR cDNA along with a universal primer site when it was made by 5'RACE template switching. TCRdb re-analysed the 5' RACE reads in MiXCR, keeping a single row per CDR3 protein. The table lists hundreds of thousands of distinct CDR3 sequences, 18% of them singletons, with 18% in the top ten. This material consisted of PBMCs, taken before the yellow fever booster vaccination. This clonotype was obtained from a man aged 18-30 years who received the YFV17D yellow fever vaccine.

The CDR3 reads CASSRTPSGMNIQYF. CDR3 nucleotide sequence: TGTGCCAGCAGCCGGACACCCTCAGGGATGAACATTCAGTACTTC. The V call is TRBV7-2, the J call TRBJ2-4, with D perhaps TRBD1 (5 bases). V dropped 5 bases and J dropped 7 bases, with 18 bases sitting between them. Germline CDR1 SGHTA, CDR2 FQGNSA. The CDR3 totals 15 residues. The full variable domain, in which reference TRBV7-2 and TRBJ2-4 provide the parts outside the CDR3, is GAGVSQSPSNKVTEKGKDVELRCDPISGHTALYWYRQSLGQGLEFLIYFQGNSAPDKSGLPSDRFSAERTGGSVSTLTIQRTQQEDSAVYLCASSRTPSGMNIQYFGAGTRLSVL.